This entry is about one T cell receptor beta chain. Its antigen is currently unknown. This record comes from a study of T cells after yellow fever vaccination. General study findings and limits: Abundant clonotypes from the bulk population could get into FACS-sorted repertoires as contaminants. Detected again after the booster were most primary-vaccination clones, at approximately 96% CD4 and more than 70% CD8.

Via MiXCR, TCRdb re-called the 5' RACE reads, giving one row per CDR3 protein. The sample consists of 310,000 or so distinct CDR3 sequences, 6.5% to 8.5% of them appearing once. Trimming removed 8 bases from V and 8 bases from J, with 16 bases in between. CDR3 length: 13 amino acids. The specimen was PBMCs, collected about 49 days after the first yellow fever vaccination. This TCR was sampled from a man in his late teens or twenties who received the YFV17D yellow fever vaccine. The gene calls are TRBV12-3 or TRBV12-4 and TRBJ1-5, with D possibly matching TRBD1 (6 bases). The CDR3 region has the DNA TGTGCCAGCTCGAGGGGGGATGGGAAGCCCCAGCATTTT. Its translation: CASSRGDGKPQHF.